This record looks at one T cell receptor beta chain sequence and its context. Its antigen remains unknown. TCRdb processed the reads anew with MiXCR; each CDR3 protein has one entry. Seen here are about 260,000 distinct CDR3 sequences, 9.1% observed once, and the top ten hold roughly 16%. This sample was included in a study of T cell repertoires in cytomegalovirus infection. Study as a whole: Public TCR beta signature analysis indicated the presence of both CMV infection and matching HLA type.

This CDR3 comprises 14 residues. Germline V gene sequence: CDR1 MNHEY, CDR2 SMNVEV (reference sequence). Trimming at V came to 6 bases and at J to 5 bases, leaving 4 bases not matched to a gene. Whole-study results and caveats: Clonotypes of TCR beta that were HLA-C-restricted and CMV-specific dominated the ex vivo response. Individuals carrying CMV plus the relevant HLA were identified by cumulative frequency of public TCR beta families.

The receptor comes from a human donor in good health (CMV status not recorded). Some clones in this sample may be carry-over from other donors' samples. Sample: PBMCs. The chain carries TRBV27 and TRBJ2-3; 11 bases line up with TRBD1. The DNA for the CDR3 is TGTGCCAGCAGCGGACAGGGGGCGCGAGATACGCAGTATTTT. Amino acid sequence: CASSGQGARDTQYF.